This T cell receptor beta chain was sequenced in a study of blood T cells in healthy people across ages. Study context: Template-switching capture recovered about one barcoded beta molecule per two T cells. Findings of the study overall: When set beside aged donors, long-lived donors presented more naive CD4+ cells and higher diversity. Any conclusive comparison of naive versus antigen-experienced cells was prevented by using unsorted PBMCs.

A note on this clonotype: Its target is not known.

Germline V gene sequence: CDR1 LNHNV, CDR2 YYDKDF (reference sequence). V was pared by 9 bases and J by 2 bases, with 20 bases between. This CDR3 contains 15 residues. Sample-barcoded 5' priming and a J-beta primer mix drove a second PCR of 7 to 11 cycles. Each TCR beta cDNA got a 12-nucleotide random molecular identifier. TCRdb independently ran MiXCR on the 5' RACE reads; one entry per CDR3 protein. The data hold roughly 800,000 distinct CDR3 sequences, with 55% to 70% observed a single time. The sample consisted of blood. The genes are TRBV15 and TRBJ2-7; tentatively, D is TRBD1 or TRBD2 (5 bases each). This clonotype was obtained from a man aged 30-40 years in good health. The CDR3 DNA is TGTGCCACTAGCCATACGGGACGGGGACCCTACGAGCAGTACTTC. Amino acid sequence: CATSHTGRGPYEQYF.